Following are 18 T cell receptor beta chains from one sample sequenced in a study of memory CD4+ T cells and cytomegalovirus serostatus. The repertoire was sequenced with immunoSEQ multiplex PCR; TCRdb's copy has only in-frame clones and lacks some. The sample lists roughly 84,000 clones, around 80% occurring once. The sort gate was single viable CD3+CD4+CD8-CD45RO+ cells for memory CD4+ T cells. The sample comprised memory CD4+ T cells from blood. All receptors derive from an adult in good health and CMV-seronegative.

In DNA form, the CDR3 reads TGTGCCAGCAGTGAACTGAGCTCTGGAAACACCATATATTTT. This sequence encodes CASSELSSGNTIYF. This chain joins TRBV6-1 and TRBJ1-3; no definite D call. The CDR3 runs to 14 residues. Trimming shortened V by 2 bases and J by 0 bases, and 5 bases separated the two germline ends. Germline CDR1 and CDR2: MNHNS and SASEGT.

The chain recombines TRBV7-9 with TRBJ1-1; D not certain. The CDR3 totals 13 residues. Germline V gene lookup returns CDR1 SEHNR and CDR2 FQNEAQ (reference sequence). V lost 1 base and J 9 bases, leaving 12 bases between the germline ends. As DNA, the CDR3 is TGTGCCAGCAGCTTAGAAGGGCTTCCAAAAGCTTTCTTT. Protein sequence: CASSLEGLPKAFF.

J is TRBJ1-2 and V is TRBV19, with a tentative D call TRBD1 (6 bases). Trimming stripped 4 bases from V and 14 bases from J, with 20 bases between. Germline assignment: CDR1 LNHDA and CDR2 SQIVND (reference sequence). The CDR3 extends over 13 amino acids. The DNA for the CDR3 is TGTGCCAGTAGTACCCCCCCTTCGACAGGCTGGACCTTC. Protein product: CASSTPPSTGWTF.

As DNA, the CDR3 is TGTGCCAGTAGATGGGGCGGGACGGAGACCCAGTACTTC. It yields the protein CASRWGGTETQYF. The chain combines TRBV19 with TRBJ2-5; perhaps TRBD2 as D (6 bases). The germline gives CDR1 LNHDA, CDR2 SQIVND (reference sequence). V lost 6 bases to trimming and J lost 5 bases, with 13 bases between them. The CDR3 has 13 residues.

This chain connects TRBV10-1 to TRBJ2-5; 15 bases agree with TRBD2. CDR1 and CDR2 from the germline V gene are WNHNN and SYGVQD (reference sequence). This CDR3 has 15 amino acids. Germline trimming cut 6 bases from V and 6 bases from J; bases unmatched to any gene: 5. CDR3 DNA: TGCGCCAGCAGCTCCGGGACTAGCGGGGGGAAGACCCAGTACTTC. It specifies CASSSGTSGGKTQYF.

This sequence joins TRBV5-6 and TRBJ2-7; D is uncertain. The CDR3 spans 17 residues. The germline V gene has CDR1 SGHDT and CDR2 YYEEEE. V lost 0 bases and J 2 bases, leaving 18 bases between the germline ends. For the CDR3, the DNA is TGTGCCAGCAGCTTGGGAGTTTCCGTTTTTCCCCCCTACGAGCAGTACTTC. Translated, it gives CASSLGVSVFPPYEQYF.

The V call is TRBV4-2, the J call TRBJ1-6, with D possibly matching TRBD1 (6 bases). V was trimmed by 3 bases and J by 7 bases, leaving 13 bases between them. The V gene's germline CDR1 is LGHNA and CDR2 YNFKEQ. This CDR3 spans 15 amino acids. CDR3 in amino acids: CASSHTGRGNSPLHF. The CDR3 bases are TGTGCCAGCAGCCACACAGGGCGCGGAAATTCACCCCTCCACTTT.

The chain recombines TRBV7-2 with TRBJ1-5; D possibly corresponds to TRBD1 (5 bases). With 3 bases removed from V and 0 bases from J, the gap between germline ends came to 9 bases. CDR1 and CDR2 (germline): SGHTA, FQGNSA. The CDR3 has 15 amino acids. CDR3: CASSFKGNSNQPQHF. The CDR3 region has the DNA TGTGCCAGCAGCTTTAAGGGGAATAGCAATCAGCCCCAGCATTTT. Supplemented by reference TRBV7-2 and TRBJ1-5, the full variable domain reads GAGVSQSPSNKVTEKGKDVELRCDPISGHTALYWYRQSLGQGLEFLIYFQGNSAPDKSGLPSDRFSAERTGGSVSTLTIQRTQQEDSAVYLCASSFKGNSNQPQHFGDGTRLSIL.

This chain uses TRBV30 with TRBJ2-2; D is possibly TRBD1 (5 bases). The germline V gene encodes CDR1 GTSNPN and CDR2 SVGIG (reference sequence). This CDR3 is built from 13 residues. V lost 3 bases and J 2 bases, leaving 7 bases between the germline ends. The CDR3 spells CAWRWTNTGELFF. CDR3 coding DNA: TGTGCCTGGAGATGGACAAACACCGGGGAGCTGTTTTTT.

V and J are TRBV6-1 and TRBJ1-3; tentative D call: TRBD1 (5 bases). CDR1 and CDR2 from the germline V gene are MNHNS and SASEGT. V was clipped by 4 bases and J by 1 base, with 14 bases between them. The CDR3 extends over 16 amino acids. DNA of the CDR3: TGTGCCAGCAGTGGTGGGAGGGGTGCGTCTGGAAACACCATATATTTT. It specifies CASSGGRGASGNTIYF.

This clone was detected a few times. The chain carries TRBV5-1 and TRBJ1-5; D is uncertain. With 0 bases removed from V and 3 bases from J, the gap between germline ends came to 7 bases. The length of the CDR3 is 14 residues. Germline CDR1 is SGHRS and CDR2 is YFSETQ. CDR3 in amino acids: CASSLGETNQPQHF. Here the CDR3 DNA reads TGCGCCAGCAGCTTGGGGGAGACCAATCAGCCCCAGCATTTT. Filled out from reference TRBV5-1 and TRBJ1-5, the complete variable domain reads KAGVTQTPRYLIKTRGQQVTLSCSPISGHRSVSWYQQTPGQGLQFLFEYFSETQRNKGNFPGRFSGRQFSNSRSEMNVSTLELGDSALYLCASSLGETNQPQHFGDGTRLSIL.

In nucleotides, the CDR3 is TGTGCCTGGAGTGTCCTAACGGAAACTGAAGCTTTCTTT. Encoded protein: CAWSVLTETEAFF. The rearrangement links TRBV30 to TRBJ1-1; no clear D gene. V gave up 0 bases and J gave up 5 bases, with 10 bases separating them. Germline lookup yields CDR1 GTSNPN and CDR2 SVGIG (reference sequence). This CDR3 is 13 amino acids long.

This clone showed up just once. CDR3 sequence: CASSSLGQMETQYF. The CDR3 DNA is TGTGCCAGCAGCTCCCTCGGACAGATGGAGACCCAGTACTTC. This sequence joins TRBV11-1 and TRBJ2-5; D perhaps matches TRBD1 (6 bases). Germline CDR1 reads SGHAT; CDR2 reads FQDESV (reference sequence). The CDR3 length is 14 residues. The V and J ends lost 4 bases and 5 bases respectively, with 14 bases between them.

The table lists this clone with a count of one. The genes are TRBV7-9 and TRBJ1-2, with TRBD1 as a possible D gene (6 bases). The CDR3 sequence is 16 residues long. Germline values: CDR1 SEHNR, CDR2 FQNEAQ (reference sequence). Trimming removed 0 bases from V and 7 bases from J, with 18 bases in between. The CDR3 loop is CASSLAWDTLSGGYTF. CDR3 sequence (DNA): TGTGCCAGCAGCTTAGCATGGGACACCCTTTCTGGTGGCTACACCTTC. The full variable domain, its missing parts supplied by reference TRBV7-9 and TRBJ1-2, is DTGVSQNPRHKITKRGQNVTFRCDPISEHNRLYWYRQTLGQGPEFLTYFQNEAQLEKSRLLSDRFSAERPKGSFSTLEIQRTEQGDSAMYLCASSLAWDTLSGGYTFGSGTRLTVV.

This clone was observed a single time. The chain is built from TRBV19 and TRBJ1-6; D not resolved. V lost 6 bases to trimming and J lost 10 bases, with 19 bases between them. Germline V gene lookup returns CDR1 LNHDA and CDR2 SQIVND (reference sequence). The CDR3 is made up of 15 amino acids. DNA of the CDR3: TGTGCCAGTAGCCCGGACGGAGGCCAGCGGTCACCCCTCCACTTT. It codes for CASSPDGGQRSPLHF.

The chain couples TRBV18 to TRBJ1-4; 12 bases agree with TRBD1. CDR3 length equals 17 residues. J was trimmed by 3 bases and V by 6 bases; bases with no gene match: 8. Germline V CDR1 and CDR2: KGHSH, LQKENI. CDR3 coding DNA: TGTGCCAGCTCTCCCCCGGGACAGGGGGCTTCTAATGAAAAACTGTTTTTT. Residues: CASSPPGQGASNEKLFF.

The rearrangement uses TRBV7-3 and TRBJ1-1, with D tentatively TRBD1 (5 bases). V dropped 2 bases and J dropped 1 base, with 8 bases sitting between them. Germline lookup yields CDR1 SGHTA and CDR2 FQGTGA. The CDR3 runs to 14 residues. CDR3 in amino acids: CASSLDRANTEAFF. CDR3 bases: TGTGCCAGCAGCTTAGACAGAGCGAACACTGAAGCTTTCTTT.

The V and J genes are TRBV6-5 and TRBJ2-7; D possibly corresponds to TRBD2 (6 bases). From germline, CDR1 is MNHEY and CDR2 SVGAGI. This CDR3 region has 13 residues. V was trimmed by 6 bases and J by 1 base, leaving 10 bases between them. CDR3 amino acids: CASRISGSYEQYF. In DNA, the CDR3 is TGTGCCAGCAGGATAAGCGGGTCCTACGAGCAGTACTTC.